One and the same sample provided the 23 T cell receptor beta chains below, sequenced in a study of read filtering for tumor transcriptome and immune sequencing. Molecular barcoded adaptors covering alpha/delta and beta/gamma chains were used on approximately 400 ng RNA. MiXCR, run by TCRdb on the reads, gives a single entry per CDR3 protein. The sample includes fewer than 50,000 distinct CDR3 sequences, roughly 15% of them seen just once. Specimen: a population of CD138-negative cells sorted from bone marrow. The source is a donor at least 40 years old with multiple myeloma.

Only a few counts were recorded for this clonotype. The chain couples TRBV7-2 to TRBJ2-7; D remains ambiguous. The V gene's germline CDR1 is SGHTA and CDR2 FQGNSA. V lost 1 base and J 0 bases, leaving 10 bases between the germline ends. CDR3 size: 15 residues. In DNA, the CDR3 is TGTGCCAGCAGCTTAGGAGGCGACTTCTCCTACGAGCAGTACTTC. Protein sequence: CASSLGGDFSYEQYF.

To note about this clonotype: A much larger clone sits a single nucleotide away, making a read error possible. The chain combines TRBV4-1 with TRBJ2-1; the match to TRBD2 covers 8 bases. Germline CDR1 and CDR2: MGHRA and YSYEKL. This CDR3 is 17 amino acids long. The CDR3 spells CAGSLEPAGTRLHEQFF. The CDR3 nucleotides are TGCGCCGGCAGCCTGGAGCCCGCCGGGACTAGACTCCATGAGCAGTTCTTC.

This clonotype was detected many times. This rearrangement joins TRBV29-1 to TRBJ1-1; 10 bases are shared with TRBD1. Germline V gives CDR1 SQVTM, CDR2 ANQGSEA. V shed 7 bases and J 8 bases; nucleotides not matched to a gene: 10. The length of the CDR3 is 13 residues. The chain's CDR3 is CSGGQGGSGEAFF. CDR3 DNA sequence: TGCAGCGGCGGACAGGGGGGATCAGGGGAAGCTTTCTTT.

The count of this clonotype is one. A read error may explain this, as a much larger clone is one base away. The chain employs TRBV7-2 and TRBJ2-5, with 9 bases identical to TRBD2. The CDR3 covers 18 residues. Trimming removed 5 bases from V and 0 bases from J; junction bases left unmatched: 13. Germline V lookup: CDR1 SGHTA, CDR2 FQGNSA. This CDR3 is CASSLQPPRTSDQETQYF. The CDR3 DNA is TGTGCCAGCAGCCTTCAGCCACCGCGGACTAGCGACCAAGAGACCCAGTACTTC.

This clonotype has at least ten counts. The chain employs TRBV5-1 and TRBJ2-7; D gene uncertain. The CDR3 sequence is 14 residues long. CDR1 is SGHRS and CDR2 is YFSETQ in the germline V gene. Trimming removed 0 bases from V and 2 bases from J, with 9 bases in between. CDR3 DNA: TGCGCCAGCAGCTTGGCAATGTTCCCCTACGAGCAGTACTTC. This codes for CASSLAMFPYEQYF. The entire variable domain, with the rest obtained from reference TRBV5-1 and TRBJ2-7, is as follows: KAGVTQTPRYLIKTRGQQVTLSCSPISGHRSVSWYQQTPGQGLQFLFEYFSETQRNKGNFPGRFSGRQFSNSRSEMNVSTLELGDSALYLCASSLAMFPYEQYFGPGTRLTVT.

By sample share, this clonotype is medium-sized (0.01 to 0.1%). The chain combines TRBV9 with TRBJ1-5; 7 bases map to TRBD1. Germline CDR1 and CDR2: SGDLS and YYNGEE. V shed 0 bases and J 5 bases; nucleotides not matched to a gene: 8. This CDR3 has 16 amino acids. This chain's CDR3 is CASSVVDRAGDQPQHF. CDR3 nucleotides: TGTGCCAGCAGCGTAGTCGACAGGGCAGGGGATCAGCCCCAGCATTTT.

In its sample, this clonotype was seen many times. The chain has TRBV7-2 and TRBJ1-1, with D tentatively TRBD1 (5 bases). In germline, CDR1 is SGHTA, CDR2 FQGNSA. The V end lost 5 bases, the J end lost 0 bases, and 10 bases lay between the germline ends. The CDR3 totals 14 residues. The DNA for the CDR3 is TGTGCCAGCAGCCCGGGACGGTTGAACACTGAAGCTTTCTTT. Its translation: CASSPGRLNTEAFF.

This chain joins TRBV10-3 and TRBJ2-6, with D hard to call. CDR3 size: 13 residues. Germline CDR1 and CDR2: ENHRY and SYGVKD. V was trimmed by 10 bases and J by 1 base, leaving 8 bases between them. The CDR3 is CATLESGANVLTF. The CDR3 region has the DNA TGTGCCACCCTGGAGTCTGGGGCCAACGTCCTGACTTTC.

This clonotype was counted between two and nine times. The chain combines TRBV19 with TRBJ2-3; the D gene is possibly TRBD2 (7 bases). The CDR3 consists of 17 residues. V was trimmed by 5 bases and J by 0 bases, leaving 18 bases between them. Germline values: CDR1 LNHDA, CDR2 SQIVND (reference sequence). Here the CDR3 reads CASSGGLADKSTDTQYF. The CDR3 region has the DNA TGTGCCAGTAGTGGGGGCCTAGCGGACAAAAGCACAGATACGCAGTATTTT.

This clonotype was observed at least ten times. The chain is built from TRBV7-2 and TRBJ2-7; the D is unclear. The germline gives CDR1 SGHTA, CDR2 FQGNSA. This CDR3 comprises 13 residues. Trimming took off 3 bases at V and 5 bases at J, with 11 bases between the two ends. Here the CDR3 reads CASSFNPANEQYF. In DNA, the CDR3 is TGTGCCAGCAGCTTTAATCCAGCCAACGAGCAGTACTTC.

The chain links TRBV7-2 to TRBJ2-1; D not certain. The CDR3 loop spans 14 amino acids. Between the trimmed V and J ends, which lost 1 base and 8 bases, there was a span of 12 bases. The germline CDR1 and CDR2 sequences are SGHTA and FQGNSA. The CDR3 DNA reads TGTGCCAGCAGCTTAGACCGGGTGGCGGATGAGCAGTTCTTC. As protein: CASSLDRVADEQFF.

This clonotype was seen ten or more times. The V gene is TRBV29-1, the J gene TRBJ2-3; no clear D. In germline, CDR1 is SQVTM, CDR2 ANQGSEA. Trimming took off 6 bases at V and 9 bases at J, with 22 bases between the two ends. The CDR3 is made up of 14 amino acids. CDR3: CSVPLSSGRGTQYF. The CDR3 nucleotides read TGCAGCGTGCCCTTGAGCTCAGGCCGAGGCACGCAGTATTTT.

On this clonotype: A much bigger clone sits one base away, suggesting this may be a read error. The rearrangement links TRBV28 to TRBJ2-4, with D unclear. This CDR3 is 17 amino acids long. Germline CDR1 and CDR2: MDHEN and SYDVKM. This CDR3 is CASSLRLFTLAKDIQYF. The CDR3 DNA is TGTGCCAGCAGTTTAAGGTTATTTACCTTGGCCAAAGACATTCAGTACTTC.

This clonotype has ten or more counts. V gene TRBV29-1 combines with J gene TRBJ2-1, with D perhaps matching TRBD2 (6 bases). Germline CDR1 and CDR2: SQVTM and ANQGSEA. The CDR3 runs 16 residues. The germline V and J ends were trimmed by 0 bases and 2 bases, with 14 bases remaining between them. CDR3 sequence (DNA): TGCAGCGTTGAAGACCCGCTAGCGATCGCCTACAATGAGCAGTTCTTC. It specifies CSVEDPLAIAYNEQFF.

V and J are TRBV6-2 or TRBV6-3 and TRBJ2-3; D gene ambiguous. Trimming removed 7 bases from V and 1 base from J, with 9 bases in between. The germline V gene has CDR1 MNHEY and CDR2 SVGEGT. The CDR3 is 13 amino acids. The CDR3 DNA reads as TGTGCCAGCACCAATGTTGGCACAGATACGCAGTATTTT. Amino acid sequence: CASTNVGTDTQYF.

This clonotype was counted many times. The J gene is TRBJ2-5, the V gene TRBV29-1; 10 nucleotides align to TRBD1. V was clipped by 6 bases and J by 5 bases; unmatched bases: 3. The CDR3 runs to 12 residues. The germline CDR1 and CDR2 sequences are SQVTM and ANQGSEA. CDR3 amino acids: CSVDRGRETQYF. The CDR3, as DNA: TGCAGCGTAGACAGGGGGCGGGAGACCCAGTACTTC.

This clonotype occurred many times. This rearrangement joins TRBV6-1 to TRBJ2-2; tentative D call: TRBD2 (7 bases). The V gene lost 8 bases and the J gene lost 2 bases, with 12 bases spanning the gap. The CDR3 length is 14 residues. The germline V gene has CDR1 MNHNS and CDR2 SASEGT. This chain's CDR3 is CASGGASNTGELFF. The DNA of the CDR3 is TGTGCCAGCGGGGGGGCCTCTAACACCGGGGAGCTGTTTTTT.

This clonotype was seen repeatedly, ten times or more. The genes are TRBV20-1 and TRBJ2-1; 8 nucleotides match TRBD2. V shed 1 base, J shed 2 bases, and the junction held 4 bases outside the gene matches. The germline gives CDR1 DFQATT, CDR2 SNEGSKA (reference sequence). This CDR3 region has 15 residues. In nucleotides, the CDR3 is TGCAGTGCTAGAGCGGGAGGGGGGGCCTACAATGAGCAGTTCTTC. This encodes CSARAGGGAYNEQFF.

For this clonotype: This may come from a read error, since a much larger clone is one base off. The chain has TRBV7-9 and TRBJ2-5; D tentatively fits TRBD1 or TRBD2 (5 bases each). From germline, CDR1 is SEHNR and CDR2 FQNEAQ (reference sequence). This CDR3 comprises 15 residues. The CDR3 DNA sequence: TGTGCCAGCAGCATAGGGACCCTTATTCAAGGGACCCAGTACTTC. Translation: CASSIGTLIQGTQYF.

This clonotype was found a few times. As DNA, the CDR3 is TGTGCCAGCAGCCACCGACTAGCAGGGGACGCCTACGAGCAGTACTTC. Translated, it gives CASSHRLAGDAYEQYF. The J gene is TRBJ2-7, the V gene TRBV7-6, with D tentatively TRBD2 (7 bases). Trimming stripped 5 bases from V and 2 bases from J, with 19 bases between. Germline-derived CDR1 and CDR2 are SGHVS and FNYEAQ. The CDR3 has 16 amino acids.

This clonotype has a count of ten or more. This chain links TRBV12-3 or TRBV12-4 with TRBJ1-1, with a possible D match to TRBD1 (6 bases). V gave up 4 bases and J gave up 3 bases, with 9 bases separating them. The CDR3 has 13 residues. The CDR3 DNA sequence: TGTGCCAGCAGTTCTACAGGGTACACTGAAGCTTTCTTT. Translation: CASSSTGYTEAFF.

Many counts were recorded for this clonotype. This chain connects TRBV20-1 to TRBJ2-1, with D possibly being TRBD1 (5 bases). V gave up 6 bases and J gave up 7 bases, with 10 bases separating them. Per germline, CDR1 DFQATT and CDR2 SNEGSKA (reference sequence). There are 11 residues in the CDR3. The CDR3 DNA is TGCAGTGCGAATGACAGAAATGAGCAGTTCTTC. This sequence encodes CSANDRNEQFF.

The chain carries TRBV20-1 and TRBJ2-7; TRBD1 aligns across 10 bases. The ends lost 2 bases at V and 5 bases at J; junction bases unmatched: 6. CDR1 is DFQATT and CDR2 is SNEGSKA in the germline V gene (reference sequence). The CDR3 covers 14 residues. The CDR3 DNA is TGCAGTGCTAGATTTAGACAGGGGGCCAACGAGCAGTACTTC. Amino acid sequence: CSARFRQGANEQYF.